This TCR beta chain was recovered during a study of cytomegalovirus exposure and HLA in healthy donors. Overall study context: Among the 398 genotyped donors, 70% to 90% were placed in the Caucasian-associated ancestry cluster.

The PCR used 60 Vbeta and 13 Jbeta primers. Assay: immunoSEQ multiplex PCR; the TCRdb copy retains only in-frame clones and omits some. The sample carries approximately 180,000 clones, about 90% recorded once. Study outcomes and limitations: According to the study, 150 to 200 TCR beta chains were cytomegalovirus-associated. Previously analyzed data showed that most TCR beta V segments were productive at a frequency of about 87% or about 30%. A later analysis found that most CMV-associated TCR beta chains appeared HLA-restricted.

CDR3 length: 13 residues. V trimming: 5 bases; J trimming: 2 bases; junction bases outside the gene matches: 5. Germline CDR1 GTSNPN, CDR2 SVGIG (reference sequence). As concerns this clone: Its specificity is unknown.

The clonotype was recovered from a girl less than two years old in good health and CMV-seronegative. Sequencing was carried out using PBMCs. The V and J genes are TRBV30 and TRBJ2-5; 7 positions agree with TRBD1. The CDR3 region is CAWARDSQETQYF. The CDR3 region has the DNA TGTGCCTGGGCCCGGGACAGTCAAGAGACCCAGTACTTC.